The source of this TCR beta chain is a study of CD8 T cells in ankylosing spondylitis. Overall study findings and caveats: In peripheral blood, disease-linked CD8+ clones occurred at relatively low frequencies.

This CDR3 contains 15 residues. Unmatched junction bases numbered 3, after V lost 0 bases and J lost 6 bases. Libraries of TCR beta came from quantitative 5'-RACE with molecular barcodes. TCRdb passed the 5' RACE reads through MiXCR, listing each CDR3 protein once. The sample has about 220,000 distinct CDR3 sequences; 25% to 30% are singletons. To note about this clonotype: The antigen remains unidentified.

The receptor comes from a male donor with ankylosing spondylitis or in good health (not recorded which). Sequences were obtained from blood, either unsorted or a sorted T cell fraction (not recorded which). The chain is built from TRBV12-3 or TRBV12-4 and TRBJ2-2, with 8 bases identical to TRBD2. The CDR3 DNA reads TGTGCCAGCAGTTTAGCTACAGCGGGAGCCGGGGAGCTGTTTTTT. Its translation is CASSLATAGAGELFF.